This T cell receptor beta chain comes out of a study of chronic HIV infection and antiretroviral therapy. In TCRdb, the 5' RACE reads were re-called with MiXCR into one record per CDR3 protein. The sample has about 38,000 distinct CDR3 sequences, roughly 7.6% seen once. This receptor was taken from an adult who had HIV and had not received antiretroviral therapy, or was an uninfected healthy control (not recorded which). Sequencing used peripheral blood.

In DNA, the CDR3 is TGTGCCAGCACGACCGTATGGTTAAGGGACAAAAACATTCAGTACTTC. Amino acids: CASTTVWLRDKNIQYF. This chain joins TRBV28 and TRBJ2-4, with D uncertain. V lost 7 bases and J 3 bases, leaving 19 bases between the germline ends. Germline V gene data show CDR1 as MDHEN and CDR2 as SYDVKM. The CDR3 has 16 amino acids. Complete variable domain (other parts from reference TRBV28 and TRBJ2-4): DVKVTQSSRYLVKRTGEKVFLECVQDMDHENMFWYRQDPGLGLRLIYFSYDVKMKEKGDIPEGYSVSREKKERFSLILESASTNQTSMYLCASTTVWLRDKNIQYFGAGTRLSVL.